Presented here are 21 T cell receptor beta chains from one specimen sequenced in a study of blood T cell repertoires in COVID-19 (dated by TCRdb to the early 2020s). The library was obtained by the immunoSEQ multiplex PCR assay. TCRdb limited this immuneACCESS table to in-frame rearrangements with V and J called. A share of clones is missing; checked studies link under half to unresolved V genes, and the rest is unexplained. A total of hundreds of thousands of clones appear in this sample, around four fifths of them only once. 4% of the sample rests with the top ten. Sequencing used peripheral blood. All receptors come from a woman in her forties with active or convalescent COVID-19.

Here the CDR3 reads CATSRDRGPNYGYTF. The DNA of the CDR3 is TGTGCCACCAGCAGAGATCGGGGTCCCAACTATGGCTACACCTTC. V and J are TRBV15 and TRBJ1-2, with D hard to call. V shed 0 bases and J shed 2 bases, with 10 bases lying between them. Germline assignment: CDR1 LNHNV and CDR2 YYDKDF (reference sequence). The CDR3 runs 15 residues.

A few counts support this clone. The chain has TRBV6-6 and TRBJ1-3; 7 positions match TRBD1. The CDR3 sequence is 15 residues long. The V gene end was trimmed by 2 bases and the J gene end by 2 bases; junction bases not matched to a gene: 3. Germline-derived CDR1 and CDR2 are MNHNY and SVGAGI (reference sequence). The CDR3 DNA reads as TGTGCCAGCAGTTACGGAACAGGGGCTGGAAACACCATATATTTT. Amino acids: CASSYGTGAGNTIYF.

The gene calls are TRBV6-5 and TRBJ2-7; TRBD1 matches 11 bases. The CDR3 is 15 amino acids. Germline V CDR1 and CDR2: MNHEY, SVGAGI. The V and J ends lost 5 bases and 7 bases, in that order; junction bases with no gene match: 10. The CDR3: CASSPRGQGASEQYV. CDR3 DNA sequence: TGTGCCAGCAGTCCAAGAGGACAGGGGGCCTCTGAGCAGTACGTC.

The gene calls are TRBV13 and TRBJ2-1; maybe TRBD2 (5 bases). Germline V CDR1 and CDR2: PRHDT, FYEKMQ (reference sequence). The CDR3 contains 15 residues. Trimming took off 4 bases at V and 1 base at J, with 11 bases between the two ends. CDR3 amino acids: CASSSTRGSYNEQFF. The DNA for the CDR3 is TGTGCCAGCAGCTCCACTAGAGGTTCCTACAATGAGCAGTTCTTC.

V usage is TRBV2 and J usage is TRBJ1-4, with 7 positions matching TRBD1. In germline, CDR1 is SNHLY, CDR2 FYNNEI. CDR3 length equals 14 residues. V trimming: 6 bases; J trimming: 2 bases; junction bases outside the gene matches: 3. CDR3 residues: CASRKDRTNEKLFF. In nucleotides, the CDR3 is TGTGCCAGCAGGAAGGACAGGACTAATGAAAAACTGTTTTTT.

This chain uses TRBV7-2 with TRBJ2-7; 8 bases match TRBD2. The CDR3 is 15 amino acids. The V segment lost 1 base and the J segment 3 bases; nucleotides outside the gene matches: 5. Germline CDR1 SGHTA, CDR2 FQGNSA. Written as DNA, the CDR3 is TGTGCCAGCAGCTTAGACGGCGGGGGGAACTACGAGCAGTACGTC. Encoded protein: CASSLDGGGNYEQYV.

The chain employs TRBV27 and TRBJ2-1; 15 bases line up with TRBD2. V dropped 6 bases and J dropped 15; count of bases not matched to a gene: 3. The CDR3 contains 12 residues. Germline loops: CDR1 MNHEY, CDR2 SMNVEV (reference sequence). The CDR3 region has the DNA TGTGCCAGCAGAGGGACTAGCGGGGGGCCGTTCTTC. Amino acid sequence: CASRGTSGGPFF.

The chain recombines TRBV19 with TRBJ1-2; D gene unclear. The CDR3 loop spans 14 amino acids. The V gene lost 0 bases and the J gene lost 7 bases, with 12 bases spanning the gap. Germline V gene data show CDR1 as LNHDA and CDR2 as SQIVND (reference sequence). The CDR3 loop is CASSIEHPGGGYTF. The CDR3 nucleotides read TGTGCCAGTAGTATAGAACACCCCGGAGGTGGCTACACCTTC.

The chain has TRBV2 and TRBJ2-2, with D perhaps TRBD1 (6 bases). Germline V CDR1 and CDR2: SNHLY, FYNNEI. The germline V and J ends were trimmed by 2 bases and 4 bases, with 11 bases remaining between them. The CDR3 covers 15 residues. This CDR3 reads CASSEQGTGTGELFF. CDR3 nucleotide sequence: TGTGCCAGCAGTGAACAGGGGACGGGCACCGGGGAGCTGTTTTTT.

The chain carries TRBV28 and TRBJ1-6, with D uncertain. V shed 2 bases and J shed 0 bases, with 8 bases lying between them. The CDR3 covers 16 residues. CDR1 is MDHEN and CDR2 is SYDVKM in the germline V gene. The CDR3 region has the DNA TGTGCCAGCAGTTTACAGGCGAGCTCCTATAATTCACCCCTCCACTTT. Protein product: CASSLQASSYNSPLHF.

The V call is TRBV2, the J call TRBJ2-7; 10 bases map to TRBD1. The CDR3 length is 16 residues. Germline loops: CDR1 SNHLY, CDR2 FYNNEI. The J segment lost 4 bases and the V segment lost 3 bases, leaving 9 bases of the junction unmatched. The CDR3 DNA follows: TGTGCCAGCAGTGATCAGTCTCGGGACAGGGGATACGAGCAGTACTTC. Translating gives CASSDQSRDRGYEQYF. The variable domain in full, with the rest retrieved from reference TRBV2 and TRBJ2-7, is EPEVTQTPSHQVTQMGQEVILRCVPISNHLYFYWYRQILGQKVEFLVSFYNNEISEKSEIFDDQFSVERPDGSNFTLKIRSTKLEDSAMYFCASSDQSRDRGYEQYFGPGTRLTVT.

This clone was seen at least ten times. The J gene is TRBJ2-7, the V gene TRBV2; 9 bases fit TRBD1. Germline CDR1 is SNHLY and CDR2 is FYNNEI. V gave up 6 bases and J gave up 2 bases; unmatched junction bases: 5. The CDR3 length is 14 residues. CDR3 residues: CASSLGQGPYEQYF. The CDR3 DNA follows: TGTGCCAGCAGCTTGGGACAGGGTCCCTACGAGCAGTACTTC.

This clone was seen repeatedly, ten times or more. This chain connects TRBV5-6 to TRBJ1-2; the match to TRBD1 covers 9 bases. V was clipped by 5 bases and J by 6 bases; unmatched bases: 8. The germline gives CDR1 SGHDT, CDR2 YYEEEE. This CDR3 spans 14 amino acids. The CDR3 DNA reads TGTGCCAGCAGGTTAAGGACAGGGGTACATGGCTACACCTTC. Translation gives CASRLRTGVHGYTF.

The chain combines TRBV5-5 with TRBJ1-1; 8 nucleotides align to TRBD1. Germline CDR1 SGHKS, CDR2 YYEKEE (reference sequence). The CDR3 totals 15 residues. The V and J ends lost 0 bases and 4 bases, in that order; junction bases with no gene match: 5. The CDR3: CASSLVAGGRTEAFF. The CDR3 DNA reads TGTGCCAGCAGCTTGGTCGCAGGGGGCCGCACTGAAGCTTTCTTT.

The gene calls are TRBV7-9 and TRBJ1-4; tentative D call: TRBD1 (5 bases). The CDR3 is made up of 15 amino acids. Trimming pared 5 bases from V and 3 bases from J, leaving 13 bases between. The V gene's germline CDR1 is SEHNR and CDR2 FQNEAQ (reference sequence). CDR3 coding DNA: TGTGCCAGCAGCCAGGGCCCAGGGCCTAATGAAAAACTGTTTTTT. This encodes CASSQGPGPNEKLFF.

This clone has only one observation. The chain recombines TRBV5-1 with TRBJ2-3; 8 bases line up with TRBD2. The length of the CDR3 is 16 residues. The V segment lost 0 bases and the J segment 1 base; nucleotides outside the gene matches: 4. From germline, CDR1 is SGHRS and CDR2 YFSETQ. CDR3 coding DNA: TGCGCCAGCAGCTTGGTCTTAGCGGGGCGCACAGATACGCAGTATTTT. The encoded protein is CASSLVLAGRTDTQYF.

The V and J genes are TRBV19 and TRBJ2-2; a possible D gene is TRBD1 (5 bases). Trimming pared 9 bases from V and 2 bases from J, leaving 10 bases between. The CDR3 extends over 13 amino acids. Looked up from germline, CDR1 is LNHDA and CDR2 is SQIVND (reference sequence). DNA for the CDR3: TGTGCCAGCAGACAGATTAACACCGGGGAGCTGTTTTTT. Protein: CASRQINTGELFF.

The gene calls are TRBV7-2 and TRBJ1-6, with 11 bases fitting TRBD1. From germline, CDR1 is SGHTA and CDR2 FQGNSA. J gave up 10 bases and V 1 base, and 6 bases lay outside the gene matches. This CDR3 region has 16 residues. The CDR3 region has the DNA TGTGCCAGCAGCTTAGGAGGACAGGGGGCGCGCTCACCCCTCCACTTT. This encodes CASSLGGQGARSPLHF.

The count of this clone is one. The chain uses TRBV7-6 and TRBJ1-6; 10 bases match TRBD1. This CDR3 region has 17 residues. With 5 bases clipped from V and 7 bases from J, the junction kept 11 bases outside the gene matches. Looked up from germline, CDR1 is SGHVS and CDR2 is FNYEAQ. The chain's CDR3 is CASSDGARQGANSPLHF. CDR3 coding DNA: TGTGCCAGCAGCGACGGCGCGAGACAGGGGGCGAATTCACCCCTCCACTTT.

V usage is TRBV11-1 and J usage is TRBJ2-7, with D possibly matching TRBD1 (7 bases). V was shortened by 3 bases and J by 4 bases, with 10 bases between the two germline ends. Germline loops: CDR1 SGHAT, CDR2 FQDESV (reference sequence). This CDR3 has 13 residues. CDR3 DNA: TGTGCCAGCAGCTTCGCAGGGGGGTACGAGCAGTACGTC. This encodes CASSFAGGYEQYV.

The rearrangement links TRBV5-1 to TRBJ2-3; 7 bases match TRBD2. The CDR3 is 17 residues long. Germline trimming cut 1 base from V and 0 bases from J; bases unmatched to any gene: 8. The germline V gene encodes CDR1 SGHRS and CDR2 YFSETQ. The CDR3 DNA sequence: TGCGCCAGCAGCTTGAGCCGGGGGGTCCAAAGCACAGATACGCAGTATTTT. Translating it yields CASSLSRGVQSTDTQYF.